This T cell receptor (beta chain) was recovered during a study of shared clonotypes between healthy human individuals. Method: immunoSEQ multiplex PCR; TCRdb's copy keeps in-frame clones and lacks some. Among approximately 2.5 million clones listed, around nine tenths were seen once. It was into CD45RA+ naive and CD45RA-negative memory subsets that the CD4+ cells were split. The CDR3 runs to 17 residues. J gave up 6 bases and V 3 bases, and 15 bases lay outside the gene matches. CDR1 is LNHDA, CDR2 SQIVND, per germline (reference sequence). The V and J genes are TRBV19 and TRBJ2-3; 7 bases line up with TRBD2. The sequencing input was naive CD4+ T cells sorted from blood. Subset here: CD45RA+ positively selected. This clonotype was obtained from a young man in good health. The CDR3 DNA follows: TGTGCCAGTAGTATGATAGGAGGGAGCGGGAAGAAGGATACGCAGTATTTT. Translation gives CASSMIGGSGKKDTQYF.